The T cell receptor (beta chain) under discussion was sequenced for a study of cytomegalovirus exposure and HLA in healthy donors. General study findings and limits: Overall, under 200 TCR beta chains were annotated as cytomegalovirus-associated.

V dropped 5 bases and J dropped 0; count of bases not matched to a gene: 6. This CDR3 contains 15 residues. Germline V gene lookup returns CDR1 MNHEY and CDR2 SVGAGI. As regards this clone: The antigen remains undetermined.

The protocol was immunoSEQ multiplex PCR, while the TCRdb copy is restricted to in-frame clones and leaves out a portion. The sample holds 150,000 to 250,000 clones, around 83% seen once. This TCR came from a woman aged 25 to 39 in good health and CMV-seropositive. Sequences were obtained from PBMCs. The gene calls are TRBV6-5 and TRBJ1-2; 7 bases are shared with TRBD1. CDR3 sequence (DNA): TGTGCCAGCAGTACGCCGGGACAGACTAACTATGGCTACACCTTC. It yields the protein CASSTPGQTNYGYTF.